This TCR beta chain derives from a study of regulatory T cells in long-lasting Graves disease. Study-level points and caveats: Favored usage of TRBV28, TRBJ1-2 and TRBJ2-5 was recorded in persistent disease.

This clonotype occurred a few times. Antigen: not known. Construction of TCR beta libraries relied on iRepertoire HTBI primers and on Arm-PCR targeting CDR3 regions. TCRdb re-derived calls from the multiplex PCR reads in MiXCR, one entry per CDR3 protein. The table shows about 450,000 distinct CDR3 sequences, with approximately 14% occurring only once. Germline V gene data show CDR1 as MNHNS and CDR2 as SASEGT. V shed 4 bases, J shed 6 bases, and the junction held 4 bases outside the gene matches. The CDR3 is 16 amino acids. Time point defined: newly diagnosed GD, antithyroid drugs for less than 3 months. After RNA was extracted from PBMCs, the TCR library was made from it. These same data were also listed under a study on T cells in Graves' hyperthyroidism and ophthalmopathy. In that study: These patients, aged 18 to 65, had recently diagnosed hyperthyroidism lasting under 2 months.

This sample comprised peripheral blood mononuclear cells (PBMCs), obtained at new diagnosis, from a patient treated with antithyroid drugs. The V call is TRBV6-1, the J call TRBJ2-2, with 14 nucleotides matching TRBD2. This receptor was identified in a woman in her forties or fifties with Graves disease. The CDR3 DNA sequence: TGTGCCAGCAGTGGACTAGCGGGAGGGCCTCCCGGGGAGCTGTTTTTT. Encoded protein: CASSGLAGGPPGELFF.